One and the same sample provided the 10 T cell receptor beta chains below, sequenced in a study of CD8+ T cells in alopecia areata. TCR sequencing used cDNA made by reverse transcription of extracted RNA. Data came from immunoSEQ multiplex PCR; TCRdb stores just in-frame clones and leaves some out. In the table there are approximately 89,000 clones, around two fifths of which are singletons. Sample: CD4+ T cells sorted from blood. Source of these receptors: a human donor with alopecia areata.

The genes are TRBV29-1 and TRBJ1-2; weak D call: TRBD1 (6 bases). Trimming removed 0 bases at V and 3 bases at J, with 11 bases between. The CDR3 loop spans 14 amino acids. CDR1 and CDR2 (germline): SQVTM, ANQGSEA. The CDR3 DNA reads TGCAGCGTTGAAGATGGTCAGGGGTACTATGGCTACACCTTC. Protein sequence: CSVEDGQGYYGYTF.

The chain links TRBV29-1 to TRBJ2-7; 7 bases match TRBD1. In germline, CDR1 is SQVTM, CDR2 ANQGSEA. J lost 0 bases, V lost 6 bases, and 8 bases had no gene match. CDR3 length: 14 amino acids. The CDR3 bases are TGCAGCGTCGGGGTCGGGACAGCCTCCTACGAGCAGTACTTC. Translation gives CSVGVGTASYEQYF.

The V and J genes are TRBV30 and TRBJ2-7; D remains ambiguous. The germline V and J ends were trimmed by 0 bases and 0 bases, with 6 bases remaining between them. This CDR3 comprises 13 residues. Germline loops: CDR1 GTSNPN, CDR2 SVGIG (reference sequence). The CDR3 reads CAWSVVSSYEQYF. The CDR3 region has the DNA TGTGCCTGGAGTGTAGTGAGCTCCTACGAGCAGTACTTC.

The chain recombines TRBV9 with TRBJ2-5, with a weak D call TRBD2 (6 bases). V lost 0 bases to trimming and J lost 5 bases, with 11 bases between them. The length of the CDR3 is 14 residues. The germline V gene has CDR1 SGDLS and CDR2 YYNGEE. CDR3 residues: CASSVEEGWETQYF. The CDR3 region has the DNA TGTGCCAGCAGCGTAGAGGAGGGTTGGGAGACCCAGTACTTC.

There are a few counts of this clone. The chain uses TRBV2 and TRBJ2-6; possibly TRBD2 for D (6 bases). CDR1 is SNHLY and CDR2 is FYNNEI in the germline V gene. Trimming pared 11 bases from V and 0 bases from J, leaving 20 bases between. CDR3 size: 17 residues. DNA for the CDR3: TGTGCCTGGACATCGGGACTCTACCTCTCTGGGGCCAACGTCCTGACTTTC. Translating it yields CAWTSGLYLSGANVLTF.

DNA of the CDR3: TGCGCCAGCAGCCAAGAGCCCCTCCCCAGCGGCAGCTCCTACAATGAGCAGTTCTTC. This encodes CASSQEPLPSGSSYNEQFF. The chain couples TRBV4-3 to TRBJ2-1; tentative D call: TRBD2 (5 bases). The CDR3 has 19 residues. Trimming pared 0 bases from V and 0 bases from J, leaving 18 bases between. CDR1 is LGHNA, CDR2 YSLEER, per germline.

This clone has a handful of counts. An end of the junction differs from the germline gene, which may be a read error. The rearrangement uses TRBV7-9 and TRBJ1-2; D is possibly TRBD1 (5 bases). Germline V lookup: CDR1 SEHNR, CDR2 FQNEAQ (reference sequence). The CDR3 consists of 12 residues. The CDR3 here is CASSLDEAGRAF. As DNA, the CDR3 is TGTGCCAGCAGCTTAGATGAGGCGGGGCGCGCCTTC.

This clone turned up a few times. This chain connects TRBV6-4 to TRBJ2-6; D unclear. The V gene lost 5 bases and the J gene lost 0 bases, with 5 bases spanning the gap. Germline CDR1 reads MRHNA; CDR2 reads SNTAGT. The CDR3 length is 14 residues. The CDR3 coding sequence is TGTGCCAGCAGTCAATTCTCTGGGGCCAACGTCCTGACTTTC. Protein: CASSQFSGANVLTF.

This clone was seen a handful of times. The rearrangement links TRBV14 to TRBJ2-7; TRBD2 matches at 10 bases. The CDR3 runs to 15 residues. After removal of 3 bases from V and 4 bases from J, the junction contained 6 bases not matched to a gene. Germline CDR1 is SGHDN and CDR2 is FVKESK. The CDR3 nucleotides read TGTGCCAGCAGCCACATAGCGGGGGGAAGTTACGAGCAGTACTTC. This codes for CASSHIAGGSYEQYF.

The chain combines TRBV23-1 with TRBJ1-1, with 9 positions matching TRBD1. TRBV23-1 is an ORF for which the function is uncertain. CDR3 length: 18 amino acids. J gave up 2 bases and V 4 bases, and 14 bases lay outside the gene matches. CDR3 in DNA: TGCGCCAGCAGTCCCGCGACCCTCGGACAGGGGCGTAACACTGAAGCTTTCTTT. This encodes CASSPATLGQGRNTEAFF.